This T cell receptor beta chain was documented in a study of blood T cell repertoires in COVID-19. Study-wide context: The study drew acute and convalescent COVID-19 samples from the United States, Italy and Spain. T cells, B-cell-depleted T cells, or PBMCs provided the cDNA or gDNA that served as material.

In the source study's methods: Scientists estimated how many nucleated cells there were by amplifying reference gene primers. Assay used: immunoSEQ multiplex PCR; TCRdb lists only in-frame clones, some missing. V and J calls and clone size are those listed in that table; D and trimming were worked out from the DNA. The sample shows about 93,000 clones, 75% to 90% of them seen only once. This TCR derives from a woman at least 80 years old with acute or convalescent COVID-19. The sample was peripheral blood.

The CDR3 region is CASSFYTNPGTAARETQYF. The CDR3 nucleotides are TGTGCCAGCAGCTTTTACACTAATCCCGGGACAGCCGCCAGGGAGACCCAGTACTTC. V is TRBV21-1 and J is TRBJ2-5; the DNA was not used to check the table's D call, TRBD1. TRBV21-1 is marked as a pseudogene. CDR3 length: 19 residues.